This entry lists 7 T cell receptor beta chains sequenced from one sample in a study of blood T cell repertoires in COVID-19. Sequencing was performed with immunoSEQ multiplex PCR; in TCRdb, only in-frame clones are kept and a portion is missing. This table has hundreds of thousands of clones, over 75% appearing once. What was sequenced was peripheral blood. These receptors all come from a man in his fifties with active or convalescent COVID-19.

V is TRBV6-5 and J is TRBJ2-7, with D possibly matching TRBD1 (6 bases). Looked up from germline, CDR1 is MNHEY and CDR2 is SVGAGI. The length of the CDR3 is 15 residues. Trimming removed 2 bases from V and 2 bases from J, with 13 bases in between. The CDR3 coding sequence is TGTGCCAGCAGTTACGGGCAGGGGCCCACCTACGAGCAGTACTTC. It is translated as CASSYGQGPTYEQYF.

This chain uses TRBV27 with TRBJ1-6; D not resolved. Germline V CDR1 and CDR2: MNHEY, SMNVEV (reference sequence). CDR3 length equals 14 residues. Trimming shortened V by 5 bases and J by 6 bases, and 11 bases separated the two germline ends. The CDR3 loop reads CASSVNQLNSPLHF. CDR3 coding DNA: TGTGCCAGCAGTGTAAACCAACTTAATTCACCCCTCCACTTT.

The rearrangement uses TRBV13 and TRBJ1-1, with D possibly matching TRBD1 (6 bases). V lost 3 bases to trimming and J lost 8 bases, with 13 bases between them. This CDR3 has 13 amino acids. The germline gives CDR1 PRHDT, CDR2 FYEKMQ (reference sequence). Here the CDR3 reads CASSLTGLEEAFF. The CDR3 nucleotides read TGTGCCAGCAGCTTGACAGGTTTAGAAGAAGCTTTCTTT.

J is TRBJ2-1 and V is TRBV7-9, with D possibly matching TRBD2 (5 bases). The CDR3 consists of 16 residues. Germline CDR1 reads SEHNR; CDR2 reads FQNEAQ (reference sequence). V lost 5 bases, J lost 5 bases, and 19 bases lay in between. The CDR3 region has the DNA TGTGCCAGCAGCCCCGGTCCCCCGAGCGGAAACAATGAGCAGTTCTTC. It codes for CASSPGPPSGNNEQFF.

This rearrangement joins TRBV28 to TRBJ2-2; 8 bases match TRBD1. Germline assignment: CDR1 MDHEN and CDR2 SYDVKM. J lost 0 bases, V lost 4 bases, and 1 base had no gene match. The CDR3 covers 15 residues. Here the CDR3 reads CASSSTGANTGELFF. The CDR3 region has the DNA TGTGCCAGCAGTTCGACAGGGGCGAACACCGGGGAGCTGTTTTTT.

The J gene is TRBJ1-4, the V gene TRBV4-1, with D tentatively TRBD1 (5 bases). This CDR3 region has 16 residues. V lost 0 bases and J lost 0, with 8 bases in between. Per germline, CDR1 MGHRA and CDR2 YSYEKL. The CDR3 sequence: CASSQEGQTTNEKLFF. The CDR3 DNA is TGCGCCAGCAGCCAAGAGGGGCAGACAACTAATGAAAAACTGTTTTTT.

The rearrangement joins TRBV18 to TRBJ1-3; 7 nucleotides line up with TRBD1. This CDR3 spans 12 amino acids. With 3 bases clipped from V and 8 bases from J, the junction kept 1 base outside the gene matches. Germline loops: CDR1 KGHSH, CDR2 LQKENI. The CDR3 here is CASSPQGDTIYF. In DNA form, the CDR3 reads TGTGCCAGCTCACCTCAGGGGGACACCATATATTTT.